A single sample gave rise to the 9 T cell receptor beta chains below, sequenced in a study of T cell responses to AZD1222 COVID-19 vaccine. Sequencing was performed with immunoSEQ multiplex PCR; in TCRdb, only in-frame clones are kept and a portion is missing. The data contain under 95,000 clones, about 90% of them singletons. The sequences come from peripheral blood, collected 28 days after the second AZD1222 dose. The source of these receptors is an adult who received the AZD1222 COVID-19 vaccine.

CDR3 protein: CASSQYSGTHISTDTQYF. CDR3 in DNA: TGCGCCAGCAGTCAATATAGCGGGACCCACATAAGCACAGATACGCAGTATTTT. The V call is TRBV23-1, the J call TRBJ2-3, with 8 bases identical to TRBD2. TRBV23-1 is labeled an ORF, and its function is uncertain. The V and J ends lost 1 base and 0 bases, in that order; junction bases with no gene match: 9. This CDR3 contains 18 residues.

V is TRBV6-2 or TRBV6-3 and J is TRBJ2-4; possibly TRBD2 for D (6 bases). The length of the CDR3 is 16 residues. Per germline, CDR1 MNHEY and CDR2 SVGEGT. V shed 6 bases and J shed 3 bases, with 18 bases lying between them. DNA for the CDR3: TGTGCCAGCAGCCGAATCGTCCGGGAGAGCAAAAACATTCAGTACTTC. Residues: CASSRIVRESKNIQYF.

The chain is built from TRBV15 and TRBJ2-1; the match to TRBD2 covers 11 bases. With V trimmed by 1 base and J by 5 bases, 7 bases remained unmatched. The CDR3 sequence is 17 residues long. The germline CDR1 and CDR2 sequences are LNHNV and YYDKDF (reference sequence). CDR3 residues: CATSRAETSGNNNEQFF. The CDR3 DNA is TGTGCCACCAGCAGAGCGGAGACTAGCGGGAATAACAATGAGCAGTTCTTC.

This rearrangement joins TRBV30 to TRBJ2-7; 7 nucleotides align to TRBD1. V shed 2 bases, J shed 1 base, and the junction held 5 bases outside the gene matches. Germline CDR1 GTSNPN, CDR2 SVGIG (reference sequence). The CDR3 is 14 residues long. This CDR3 reads CAWSRQGVSYEQYF. The CDR3 bases are TGTGCCTGGAGTAGGCAGGGGGTGTCCTACGAGCAGTACTTC. Full variable domain (missing parts from reference TRBV30 and TRBJ2-7): SQTIHQWPATLVQPVGSPLSLECTVEGTSNPNLYWYRQAAGRGLQLLFYSVGIGQISSEVPQNLSASRPQDRQFILSSKKLLLSDSGFYLCAWSRQGVSYEQYFGPGTRLTVT.

The rearrangement links TRBV5-5 to TRBJ1-4; D perhaps matches TRBD1 (6 bases). Looked up from germline, CDR1 is SGHKS and CDR2 is YYEKEE (reference sequence). The CDR3 sequence is 13 residues long. V lost 4 bases to trimming and J lost 7 bases, with 11 bases between them. This CDR3 reads CASSQTGGEKLFF. The CDR3 DNA reads as TGTGCCAGCAGCCAGACAGGAGGTGAAAAACTGTTTTTT.

V and J are TRBV5-4 and TRBJ1-1; TRBD1 aligns across 10 bases. The CDR3 loop spans 15 amino acids. Germline-derived CDR1 and CDR2 are SGHNT and YYREEE (reference sequence). With V trimmed by 0 bases and J by 1 base, 0 bases remained unmatched. CDR3 sequence: CASSLGQGANTEAFF. CDR3 nucleotide sequence: TGTGCCAGCAGCTTGGGACAGGGGGCGAACACTGAAGCTTTCTTT.

CDR3 sequence (DNA): TGTGCCAGCAGTATTCGCGAAGGGGCCGTGGGGTATGGCTACACCTTC. Its protein product is CASSIREGAVGYGYTF. The chain combines TRBV27 with TRBJ1-2; a possible D gene is TRBD1 (5 bases). The CDR3 is 16 residues long. V was shortened by 5 bases and J by 5 bases, with 21 bases between the two germline ends. Per germline, CDR1 MNHEY and CDR2 SMNVEV (reference sequence).

Only one count was recorded for this clone. The J gene is TRBJ2-2, the V gene TRBV7-8; D call uncertain. Between the trimmed V and J ends, which lost 1 base and 1 base, there was a span of 4 bases. The CDR3 consists of 14 residues. CDR1 and CDR2 (germline): SGHVS, FQNEAQ. CDR3 sequence reads: CASSLGGNTGELFF. The CDR3 region has the DNA TGTGCCAGCAGCTTAGGCGGGAACACCGGGGAGCTGTTTTTT.

The CDR3 DNA reads as TGTGCCACCAGTGATACCAGACAGGGAAGTGGTACCCTCGAGCAGTACTTC. Amino acid sequence: CATSDTRQGSGTLEQYF. This chain uses TRBV24-1 with TRBJ2-7, with 7 positions matching TRBD1. The CDR3 consists of 17 residues. After removal of 3 bases from V and 6 bases from J, the junction contained 16 bases not matched to a gene. Germline assignment: CDR1 KGHDR and CDR2 SFDVKD.